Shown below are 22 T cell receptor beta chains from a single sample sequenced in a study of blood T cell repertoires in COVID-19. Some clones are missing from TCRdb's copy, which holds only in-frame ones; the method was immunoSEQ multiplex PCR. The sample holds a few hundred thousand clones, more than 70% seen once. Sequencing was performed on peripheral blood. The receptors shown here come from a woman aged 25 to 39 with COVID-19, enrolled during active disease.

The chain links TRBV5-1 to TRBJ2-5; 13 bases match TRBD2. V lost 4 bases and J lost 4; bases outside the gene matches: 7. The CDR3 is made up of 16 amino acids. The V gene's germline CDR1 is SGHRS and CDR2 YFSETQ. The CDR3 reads CASSPRLAGGGETQYF. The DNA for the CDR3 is TGCGCCAGCAGCCCCAGACTAGCGGGGGGCGGAGAGACCCAGTACTTC.

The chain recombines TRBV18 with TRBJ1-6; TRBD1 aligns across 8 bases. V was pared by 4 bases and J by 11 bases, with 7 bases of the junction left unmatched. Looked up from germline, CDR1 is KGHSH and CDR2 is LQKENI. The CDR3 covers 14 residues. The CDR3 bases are TGTGCCAGCTCACAGGACAGGGATTTCACACCCCTCCACTTT. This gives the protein CASSQDRDFTPLHF. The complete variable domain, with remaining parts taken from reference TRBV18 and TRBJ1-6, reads NAGVMQNPRHLVRRRGQEARLRCSPMKGHSHVYWYRQLPEEGLKFMVYLQKENIIDESGMPKERFSAEFPKEGPSILRIQQVVRGDSAAYFCASSQDRDFTPLHFGNGTRLTVT.

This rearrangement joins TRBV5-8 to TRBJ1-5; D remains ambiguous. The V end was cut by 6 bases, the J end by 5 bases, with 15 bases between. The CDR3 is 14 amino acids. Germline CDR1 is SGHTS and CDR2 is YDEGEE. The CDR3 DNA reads TGTGCCAGCATGGCGGAATTAGGCTATCAGCCCCAGCATTTT. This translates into CASMAELGYQPQHF.

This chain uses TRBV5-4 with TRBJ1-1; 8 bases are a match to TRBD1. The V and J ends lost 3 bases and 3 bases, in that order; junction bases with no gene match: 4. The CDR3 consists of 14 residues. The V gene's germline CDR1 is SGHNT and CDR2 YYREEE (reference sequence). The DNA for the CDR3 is TGTGCCAGCAGCTCGAAGACAGGGGACACTGAAGCTTTCTTT. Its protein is CASSSKTGDTEAFF.

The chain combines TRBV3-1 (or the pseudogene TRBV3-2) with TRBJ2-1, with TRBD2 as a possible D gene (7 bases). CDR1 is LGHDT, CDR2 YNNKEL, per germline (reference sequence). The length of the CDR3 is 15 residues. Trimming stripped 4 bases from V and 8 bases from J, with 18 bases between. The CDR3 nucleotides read TGTGCCAGCAGCCTCTGGTGGGGGGGCAAAGATGAGCAGTTCTTC. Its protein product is CASSLWWGGKDEQFF.

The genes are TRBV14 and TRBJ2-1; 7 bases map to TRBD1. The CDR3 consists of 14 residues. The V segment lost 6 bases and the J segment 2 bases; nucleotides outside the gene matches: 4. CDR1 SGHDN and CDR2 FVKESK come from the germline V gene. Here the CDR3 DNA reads TGTGCCAGCAGACAGACAGGGCCCTACAATGAGCAGTTCTTC. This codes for CASRQTGPYNEQFF.

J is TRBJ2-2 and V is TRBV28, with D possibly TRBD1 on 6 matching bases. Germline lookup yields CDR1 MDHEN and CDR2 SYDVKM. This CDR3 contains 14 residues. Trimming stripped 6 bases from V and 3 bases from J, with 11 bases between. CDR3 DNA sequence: TGTGCCAGCAGACGACAGGTTTACACCGGGGAGCTGTTTTTT. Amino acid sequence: CASRRQVYTGELFF. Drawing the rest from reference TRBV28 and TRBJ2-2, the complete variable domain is DVKVTQSSRYLVKRTGEKVFLECVQDMDHENMFWYRQDPGLGLRLIYFSYDVKMKEKGDIPEGYSVSREKKERFSLILESASTNQTSMYLCASRRQVYTGELFFGEGSRLTVL.

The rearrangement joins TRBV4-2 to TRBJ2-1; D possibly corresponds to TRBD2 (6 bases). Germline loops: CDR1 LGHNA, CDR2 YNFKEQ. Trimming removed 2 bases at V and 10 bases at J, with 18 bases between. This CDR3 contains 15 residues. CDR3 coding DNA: TGTGCCAGCAGCCAAAGCGGGCGGTCAGTCGAGGAGCAGTTCTTC. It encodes CASSQSGRSVEEQFF.

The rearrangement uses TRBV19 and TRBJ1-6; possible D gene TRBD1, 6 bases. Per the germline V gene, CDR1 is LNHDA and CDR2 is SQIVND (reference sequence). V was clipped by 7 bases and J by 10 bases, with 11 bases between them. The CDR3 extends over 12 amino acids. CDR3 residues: CASKQGSSPLHF. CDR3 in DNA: TGTGCCAGTAAACAGGGCTCGTCACCCCTCCACTTT.

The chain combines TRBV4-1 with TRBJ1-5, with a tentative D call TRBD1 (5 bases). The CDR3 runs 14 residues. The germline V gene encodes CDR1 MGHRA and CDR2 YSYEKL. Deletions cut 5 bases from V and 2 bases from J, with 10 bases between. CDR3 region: CASSLDSGNQPQHF. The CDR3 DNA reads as TGCGCCAGCAGCTTAGACAGCGGCAATCAGCCCCAGCATTTT.

In nucleotides, the CDR3 is TGTGCCAGCAATACAGGGGTCTTCTCCTACGAGCAGTACGTC. Translating gives CASNTGVFSYEQYV. The V and J genes are TRBV6-4 and TRBJ2-7, with 7 bases lining up with TRBD1. V was clipped by 7 bases and J by 0 bases; unmatched bases: 6. The CDR3 is made up of 14 amino acids. From germline, CDR1 is MRHNA and CDR2 SNTAGT.

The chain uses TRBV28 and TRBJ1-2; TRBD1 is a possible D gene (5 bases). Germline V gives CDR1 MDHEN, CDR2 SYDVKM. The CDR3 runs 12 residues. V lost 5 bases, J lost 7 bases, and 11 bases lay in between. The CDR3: CASSPIRGGYTF. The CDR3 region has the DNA TGTGCCAGCAGTCCAATTAGGGGTGGCTACACCTTC.

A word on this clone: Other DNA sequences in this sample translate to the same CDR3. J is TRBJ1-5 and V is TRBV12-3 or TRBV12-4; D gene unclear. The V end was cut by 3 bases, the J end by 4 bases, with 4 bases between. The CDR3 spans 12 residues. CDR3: CASSFGNQPQHF. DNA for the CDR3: TGTGCCAGCAGTTTCGGGAATCAGCCCCAGCATTTT.

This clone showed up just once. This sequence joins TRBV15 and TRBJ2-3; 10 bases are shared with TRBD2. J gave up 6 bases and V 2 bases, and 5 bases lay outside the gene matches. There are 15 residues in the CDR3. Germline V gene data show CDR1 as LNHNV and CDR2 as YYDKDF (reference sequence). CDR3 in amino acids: CATSRSSGGRDTQYF. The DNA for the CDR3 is TGTGCCACCAGCAGATCTAGCGGGGGCCGGGATACGCAGTATTTT.

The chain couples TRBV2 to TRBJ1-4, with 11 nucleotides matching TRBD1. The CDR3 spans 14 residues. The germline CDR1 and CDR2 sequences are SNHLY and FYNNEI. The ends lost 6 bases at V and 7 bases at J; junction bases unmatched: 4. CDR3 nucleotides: TGTGCCAGCAGCGCCGGGACAGGGGGTGAAAAACTGTTTTTT. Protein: CASSAGTGGEKLFF.

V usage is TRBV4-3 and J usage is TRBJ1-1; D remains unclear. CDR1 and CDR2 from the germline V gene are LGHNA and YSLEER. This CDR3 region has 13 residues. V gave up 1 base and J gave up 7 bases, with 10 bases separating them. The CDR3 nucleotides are TGCGCCAGCAGCCAAGTATTGGGGAGTGAAGCTTTCTTT. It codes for CASSQVLGSEAFF.

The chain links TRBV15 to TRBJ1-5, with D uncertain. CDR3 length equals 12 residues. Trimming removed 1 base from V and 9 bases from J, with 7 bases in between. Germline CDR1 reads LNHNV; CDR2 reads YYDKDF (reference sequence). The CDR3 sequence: CATSRVEGPQHF. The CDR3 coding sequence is TGTGCCACCAGCAGAGTGGAGGGGCCCCAGCATTTT.

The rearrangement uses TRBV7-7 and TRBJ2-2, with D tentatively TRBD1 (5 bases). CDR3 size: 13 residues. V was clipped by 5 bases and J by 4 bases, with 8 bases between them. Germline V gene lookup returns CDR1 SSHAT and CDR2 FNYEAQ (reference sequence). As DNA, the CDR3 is TGTGCCAGCAGCCCAAGGGGCACCGGGGAGCTGTTTTTT. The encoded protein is CASSPRGTGELFF.

The chain's CDR3 is CASRRTGMNTEAFF. DNA of the CDR3: TGTGCCAGCAGAAGGACAGGGATGAACACTGAAGCTTTCTTT. The genes are TRBV7-9 and TRBJ1-1; 8 bases align to TRBD1. This CDR3 is 14 amino acids long. V was pared by 6 bases and J by 0 bases, with 3 bases of the junction left unmatched. The V gene's germline CDR1 is SEHNR and CDR2 FQNEAQ (reference sequence).

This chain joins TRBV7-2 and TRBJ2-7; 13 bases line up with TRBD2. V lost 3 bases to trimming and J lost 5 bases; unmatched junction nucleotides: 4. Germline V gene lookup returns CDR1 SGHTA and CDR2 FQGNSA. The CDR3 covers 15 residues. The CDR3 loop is CASSLGLAGRNEQYV. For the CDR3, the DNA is TGTGCCAGCAGCTTGGGACTAGCGGGGAGGAACGAGCAGTACGTC.

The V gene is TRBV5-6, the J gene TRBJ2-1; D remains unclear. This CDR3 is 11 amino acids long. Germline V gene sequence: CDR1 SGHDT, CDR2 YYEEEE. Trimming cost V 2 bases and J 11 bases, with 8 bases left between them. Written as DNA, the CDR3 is TGTGCCAGCAGCTTTAGCCGCCAGCAGTTCTTC. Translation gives CASSFSRQQFF.

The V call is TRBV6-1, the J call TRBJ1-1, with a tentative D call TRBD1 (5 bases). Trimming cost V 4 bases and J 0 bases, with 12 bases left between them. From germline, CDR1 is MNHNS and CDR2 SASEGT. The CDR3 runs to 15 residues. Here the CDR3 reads CASSGYRWMNTEAFF. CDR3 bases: TGTGCCAGCAGTGGCTACAGGTGGATGAACACTGAAGCTTTCTTT.